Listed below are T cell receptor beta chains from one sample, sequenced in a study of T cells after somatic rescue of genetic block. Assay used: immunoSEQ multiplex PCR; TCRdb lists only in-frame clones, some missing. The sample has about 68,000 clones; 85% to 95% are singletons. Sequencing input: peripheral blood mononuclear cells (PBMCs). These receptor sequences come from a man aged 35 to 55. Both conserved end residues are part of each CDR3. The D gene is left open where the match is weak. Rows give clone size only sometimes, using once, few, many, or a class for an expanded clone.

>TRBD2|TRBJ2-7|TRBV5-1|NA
TGCGCCAGCAGCTTGGGGGCTTGGGGCGGGAGCTCCTACGAGCAGTACTTC
CASSLGAWGGSSYEQYF
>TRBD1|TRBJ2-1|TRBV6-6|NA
TGTGCCAGCAGACTCGGACAGGGGACATACAATGAGCAGTTCTTC
CASRLGQGTYNEQFF
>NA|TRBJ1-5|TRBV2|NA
TGTGCCAGCACCCCACTCGAGAATCAGCCCCAGCATTTT
CASTPLENQPQHF
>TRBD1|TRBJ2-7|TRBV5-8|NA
TGTGCCAGCAGCCTTCGGTCGGACAGGGGTATCTACGAGCAGTACTTC
CASSLRSDRGIYEQYF
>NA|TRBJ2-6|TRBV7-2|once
TGTGCCAGCAGCTTAAGGGGCGCAAGCTCTGGGGCCAACGTCCTGACTTTC
CASSLRGASSGANVLTF
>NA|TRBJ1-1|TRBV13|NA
TGTGCCAGCAGCTTAGAAGGGACAATTAACACTGAAGCTTTCTTT
CASSLEGTINTEAFF
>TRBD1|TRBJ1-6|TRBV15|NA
TGTGCCACCAGCAGAGATGGACAGGCGAATTCACCCCTCCACTTT
CATSRDGQANSPLHF
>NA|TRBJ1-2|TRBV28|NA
TGTGCCAGCAGTTCCACCAACAGGCGTAACTATGGCTACACCTTC
CASSSTNRRNYGYTF
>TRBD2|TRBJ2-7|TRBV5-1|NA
TGCGCCAGCAGCGGGACTAGCGGGAGGGTATACGAGCAGTACTTC
CASSGTSGRVYEQYF
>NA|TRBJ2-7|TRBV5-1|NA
TGCGCCAGCAGCTTGGCCCTTGCGGGACGGAGCTACGAGCAGTACTTC
CASSLALAGRSYEQYF
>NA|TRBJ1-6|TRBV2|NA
TGTGCCAGCAGTGAAGAGAACAGGGCCAATTCACCCCTCCACTTT
CASSEENRANSPLHF
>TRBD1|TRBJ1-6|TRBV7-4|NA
TGTGCCAGCAGCTTACCTAGCGACAGGGGGCGCGGGAGCTCCTATAATTCACCCCTCCACTTT
CASSLPSDRGRGSSYNSPLHF
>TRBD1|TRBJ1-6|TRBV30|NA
TGTGCCTGGAGAGGGGTAGGGACCGGGACAGCCTCCTTTGGGAGTAATTCACCCCTCCACTTT
CAWRGVGTGTASFGSNSPLHF
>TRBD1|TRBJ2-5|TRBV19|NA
TGTGCCACCGGATCAGGGGGGACCCAGTACTTC
CATGSGGTQYF
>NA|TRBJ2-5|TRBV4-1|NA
TGCGCCAGCAGCCTATGGGCCAAAGAGACCCAGTACTTC
CASSLWAKETQYF
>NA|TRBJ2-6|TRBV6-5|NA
TGTGCCAGCAGTTACATCGCCCACTCTGGGGCCAACGTCCTGACTTTC
CASSYIAHSGANVLTF
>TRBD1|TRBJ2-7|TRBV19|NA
TGTGCCAGTAGTATCGAGTCGGACAGGGAGGAAGGGGACGAGCAGTACTTC
CASSIESDREEGDEQYF
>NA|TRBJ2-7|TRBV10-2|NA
TGCGCCAGCAGTGGGGGGTCCCTCTACGAGCAGTACTTC
CASSGGSLYEQYF
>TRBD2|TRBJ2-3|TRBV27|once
TGTGCCAGCAGTCACCGGGGAGCGGGAGATTGGGGGAGGGCAGATACGCAGTATTTT
CASSHRGAGDWGRADTQYF
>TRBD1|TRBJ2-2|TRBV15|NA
TGTGCCACCAGCGGGACAGGTACCGGGGAGCTGTTTTTT
CATSGTGTGELFF
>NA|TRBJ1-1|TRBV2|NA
TGTGCCAGCAGTGAAGCGCTTTTCCTCATTGGAACTGAAGCTTTCTTT
CASSEALFLIGTEAFF
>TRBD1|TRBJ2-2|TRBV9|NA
TGTGCCAGCAGCGTATCGACAGGGGGCGAGACCGGGGAGCTGTTTTTT
CASSVSTGGETGELFF
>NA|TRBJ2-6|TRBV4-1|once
TGCGCCAGCAGCCCCCAGGTCTCTGGGGCCAACGTCCTGACTTTC
CASSPQVSGANVLTF
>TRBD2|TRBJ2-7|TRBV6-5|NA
TGTGCCAGCGCCCTAGCGGGAGAAGTCTACGAGCAGTACTTC
CASALAGEVYEQYF
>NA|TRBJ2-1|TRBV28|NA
TGTGCCAGCAGCGTGACACCTTCGAATGAGCAGTTCTTC
CASSVTPSNEQFF
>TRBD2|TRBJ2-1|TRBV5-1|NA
TGCGCCAGCAGCGTACTAGCGGGGGCTACCTACAATGAGCAGTTCTTC
CASSVLAGATYNEQFF
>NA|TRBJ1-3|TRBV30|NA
TGTGCCTGGAGTACCCGAAACACCATATATTTT
CAWSTRNTIYF
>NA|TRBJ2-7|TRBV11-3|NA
TGTGCCAGCAGCTTAGGTAGCATCTACGAGCAGTACTTC
CASSLGSIYEQYF
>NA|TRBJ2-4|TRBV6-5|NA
TGTGCCAGCAGTTCCACCCGGGGGGCAAACATTCAGTACTTC
CASSSTRGANIQYF
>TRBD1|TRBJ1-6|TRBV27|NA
TGTGCCAGCAGTTTACGGCAACCGGGACAGACAAATTCACCCCTCCACTTT
CASSLRQPGQTNSPLHF